This T cell receptor (beta chain) was recovered during a study of beta chain features in type 1 diabetes (dated by TCRdb to 2016 to 2019). As for the study more broadly: Mean age, gender distribution, total cell number and subset yield did not differ between patients and healthy donors. A total of over 90,000,000 sorted cells were examined across all samples, and a strong correlation was observed between cell number per subset and RNA yield. The study compared TCRB repertoires of sorted circulating CD4+ T cell subsets between recently diagnosed type 1 diabetes patients and matched healthy donors. Regulatory and stem cell-like memory subsets were isolated from only 8 patients and about eight healthy donors, whereas naive and central memory subsets came from all 30 or so donors.

Each donor gave one peripheral blood draw, averaging roughly 0.11 L, which was collected into heparinised tubes. A BD FACSAria II and a panel including CD45RO, CCR7, CD25, CD127, CD95 and CD27 were used to sort naive, central memory, regulatory and stem cell-like memory CD4+ T cells. Purity was above 95% for every sorted population. PBMCs were isolated right away by Lymphoprep density gradient centrifugation and were stained directly, without culture. Samples were stained and sorted in pairs, with one healthy donor and one patient per experiment, so that batch effects were minimized. Overall results and qualifications from the work: PCR may preferentially amplify shorter templates, but because patient and control samples were amplified and corrected together, any resulting skew would affect both groups equally. A moderate but significant shortening of TCRB CDR3 length was observed in type 1 diabetes patients in all four CD4+ subsets. Because cDNA was sequenced instead of genomic DNA, activated cells with high expression could be over-represented, although the groups did not differ in activation or CD3 levels. Fewer insertions and more nucleotide deletions at VDJ recombination sites were observed in patients with type 1 diabetes, implying thymic rearrangement abnormalities. Only small numbers of individuals were included in the HLA sub-analyses, which left unresolved whether HLA type had any influence on TCRB rearrangement. The naive, central memory and regulatory TCRB repertoires appeared to resemble one another more closely among patients than among healthy donors.

The CDR3 numbers 17 residues from cysteine through phenylalanine. CDR3 DNA is the only sequence kept; it has 51 bases, read in frame from the first base. A distance of 14 bases separates the germline ends of V and J, which lose 0 bases and 2 bases respectively. From the germline V gene, CDR1 is MGHRA and CDR2 is YSYEKL. This clone was detected only a few times. Its binding antigen is unknown. Base-call qualities are not available, and no considerably larger clone is one nucleotide away. All of the isolated RNA was reverse transcribed with the High Capacity cDNA Reverse Transcription Kit, so expressed TCRB transcripts were sequenced. Deep immunoSEQ sequencing was applied to naive, central memory and regulatory T cell samples, giving an average of roughly 3.5 million total reads per sample. After sorted cells were lysed in RLT buffer, RNA was extracted with DNase-treated RNeasy Micro or Mini kits, with the choice depending on cell number. To prevent cross-contamination, every cell subset was processed on its own, while patient and healthy donor samples were processed together. Using the immunoSEQ multiplex PCR, TCRB sequences were amplified from cDNA into 87-bp fragments spanning the CDR3 region. Amplicons were sequenced on the Illumina HiSeq platform. From the authors' description of their analysis: PCR bias was computationally corrected using synthetic template baselines, reads within Hamming distance 2 were collapsed, and singletons that could not be merged were discarded. By aligning reads against IMGT, V, D and J genes, CDR3 length, and insertions or deletions at six rearrangement sites were assigned. Within each subset, clonotype counts were normalized to sorted cell number, and only after that were true diversity and Gini coefficients computed with the tcR R package. The overlap coefficient, calculated on TCRB nucleotide sequences, was used to quantify repertoire sharing. TCRdb obtained this table from immuneACCESS and retained in-frame rearrangements with V and J assigned. These tables miss some clones; where compared with another copy, unresolved V genes account for less than half of the shortfall, and the remainder is unexplained. D and trimming come from the DNA, and the V and J calls and clone size come from that table. Recorded for this sample are around 150,000 clones; about 7% of them occurred a single time. 1.4% of the sample is taken by the ten largest.

The sample was central memory CD4+ T cells from blood. The chain is assembled from TRBV4-1 and TRBJ1-5; tentative D gene TRBD1, with 6 bases matching. The TCR was taken from a woman between 25 and 40 years old in good health. DNA sequence: TGCGCCAGCAGCCAAGAGGGACATCCTGGCGGCAATCAGCCCCAGCATTTT. Its coded protein is CASSQEGHPGGNQPQHF.